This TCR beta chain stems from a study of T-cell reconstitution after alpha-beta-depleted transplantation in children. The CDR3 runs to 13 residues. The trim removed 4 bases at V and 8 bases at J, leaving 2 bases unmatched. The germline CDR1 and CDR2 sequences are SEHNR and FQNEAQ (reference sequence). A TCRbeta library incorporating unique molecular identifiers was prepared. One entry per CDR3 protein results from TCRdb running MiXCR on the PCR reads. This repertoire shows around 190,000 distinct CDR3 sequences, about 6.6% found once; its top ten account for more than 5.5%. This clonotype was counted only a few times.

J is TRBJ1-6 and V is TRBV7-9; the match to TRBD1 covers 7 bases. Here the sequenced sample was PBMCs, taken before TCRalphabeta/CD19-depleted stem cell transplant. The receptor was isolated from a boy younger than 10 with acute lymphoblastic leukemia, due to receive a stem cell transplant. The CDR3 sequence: CASSSDRDSPLHF. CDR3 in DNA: TGTGCCAGCAGCTCCGACAGGGATTCACCCCTCCACTTT.